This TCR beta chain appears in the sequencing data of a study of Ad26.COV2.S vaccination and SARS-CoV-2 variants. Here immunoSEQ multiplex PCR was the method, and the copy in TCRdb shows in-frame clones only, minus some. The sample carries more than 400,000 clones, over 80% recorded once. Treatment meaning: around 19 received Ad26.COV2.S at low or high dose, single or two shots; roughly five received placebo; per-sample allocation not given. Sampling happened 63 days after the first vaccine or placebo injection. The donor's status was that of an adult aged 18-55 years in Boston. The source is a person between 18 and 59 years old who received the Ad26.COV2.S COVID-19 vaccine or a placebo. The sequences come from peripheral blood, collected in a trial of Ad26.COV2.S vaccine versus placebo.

The CDR3 region is CASSYSPNEQFF. CDR3 coding DNA: TGTGCCAGCAGTTACTCCCCCAATGAGCAGTTCTTC. The chain is built from TRBV6-2 or TRBV6-3 and TRBJ2-1; no clear D gene. Trimming took off 0 bases at V and 6 bases at J, with 3 bases between the two ends. Germline values: CDR1 MNHEY, CDR2 SVGEGT. This CDR3 has 12 amino acids.